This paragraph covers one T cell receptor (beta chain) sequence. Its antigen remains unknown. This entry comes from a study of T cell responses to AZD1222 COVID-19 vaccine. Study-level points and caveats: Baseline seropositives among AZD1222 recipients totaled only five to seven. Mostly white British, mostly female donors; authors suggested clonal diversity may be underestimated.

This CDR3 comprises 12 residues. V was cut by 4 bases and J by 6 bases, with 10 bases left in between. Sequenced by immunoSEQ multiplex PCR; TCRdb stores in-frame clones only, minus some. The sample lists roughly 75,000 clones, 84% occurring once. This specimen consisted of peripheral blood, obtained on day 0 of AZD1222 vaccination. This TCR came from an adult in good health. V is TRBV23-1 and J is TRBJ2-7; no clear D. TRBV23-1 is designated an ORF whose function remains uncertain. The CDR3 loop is CASSLPCGEQYF. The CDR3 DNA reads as TGCGCCAGCAGTCTCCCTTGTGGCGAGCAGTACTTC.